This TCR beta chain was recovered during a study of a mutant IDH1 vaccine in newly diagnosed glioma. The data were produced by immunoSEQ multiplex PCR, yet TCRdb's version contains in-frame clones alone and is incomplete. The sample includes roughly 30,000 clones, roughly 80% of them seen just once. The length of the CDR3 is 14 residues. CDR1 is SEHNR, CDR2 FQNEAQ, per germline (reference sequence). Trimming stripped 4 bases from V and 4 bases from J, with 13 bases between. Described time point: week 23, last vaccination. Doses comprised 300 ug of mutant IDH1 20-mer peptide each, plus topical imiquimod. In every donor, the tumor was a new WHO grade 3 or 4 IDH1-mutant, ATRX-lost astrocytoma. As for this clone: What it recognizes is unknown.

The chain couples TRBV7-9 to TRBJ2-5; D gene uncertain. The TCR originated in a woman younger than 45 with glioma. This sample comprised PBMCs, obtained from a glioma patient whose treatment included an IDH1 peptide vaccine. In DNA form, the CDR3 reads TGTGCCAGCAGCTCGGACGCCAGGATAGAGACCCAGTACTTC. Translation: CASSSDARIETQYF.